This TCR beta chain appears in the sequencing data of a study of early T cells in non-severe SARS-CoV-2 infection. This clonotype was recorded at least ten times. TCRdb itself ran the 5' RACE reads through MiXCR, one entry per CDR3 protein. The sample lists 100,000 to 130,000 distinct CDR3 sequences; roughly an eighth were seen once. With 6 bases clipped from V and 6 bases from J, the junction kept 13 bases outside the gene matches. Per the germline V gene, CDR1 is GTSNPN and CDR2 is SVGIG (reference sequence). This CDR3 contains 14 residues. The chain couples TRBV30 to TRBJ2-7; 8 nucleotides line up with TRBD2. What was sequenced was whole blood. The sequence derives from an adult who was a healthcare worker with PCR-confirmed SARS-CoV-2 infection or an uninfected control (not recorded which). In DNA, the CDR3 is TGTGCCTGTACGTCGGGGACTAGACAAAGCGAGCAGTACTTC. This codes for CACTSGTRQSEQYF.